This T cell receptor beta chain was observed in a study of PD-1 blockade in classical Hodgkin lymphoma. Overall study results and limits: When set against healthy donors, newly diagnosed patients were reported to show lower baseline TCR diversity.

Produced via immunoSEQ multiplex PCR; TCRdb's table is partial and in-frame only. The table includes some 9,000 clones, 75% to 95% detected once. Concerning this clone itself: No antigen is known for it.

This CDR3 has 16 residues. CDR1 is MGHRA, CDR2 YSYEKL, per germline. V was clipped by 0 bases and J by 1 base, with 10 bases between them. Documented time point: newly diagnosed, previously untreated cHL patient sample. Negative selection with magnets was how CD8+ T cells were isolated from the thawed PBMCs. The chain is built from TRBV4-1 and TRBJ2-1; D not resolved. The TCR comes from a human donor with classical Hodgkin lymphoma. The sequenced material came from CD8+ T cells from blood. DNA of the CDR3: TGCGCCAGCAGCCAAGATTGGATCATATCCTACAATGAGCAGTTCTTC. Translated, it gives CASSQDWIISYNEQFF.